The clone carrying this T cell receptor beta chain was counted a few times. Trimming shortened V by 4 bases and J by 5 bases, and 11 bases separated the two germline ends. This CDR3 is built from 13 residues. The germline V gene encodes CDR1 SGHTA and CDR2 FQGTGA. This sample stems from a study of cytomegalovirus exposure and HLA in healthy donors. PCR employed 60 Vbeta and 13 Jbeta primers. Generated by immunoSEQ multiplex PCR, the TCRdb table keeps only in-frame clones and is missing some. The sample has over 110,000 clones, about four fifths seen once. The chain couples TRBV7-3 to TRBJ1-2; D is unclear. The sample taken for sequencing was PBMCs. This receptor was identified in a middle-aged man in good health and CMV-seronegative. CDR3 sequence: CASSSTPGYGYTF. For the CDR3, the DNA is TGTGCCAGCAGCTCAACGCCAGGATATGGCTACACCTTC.